This is a list of T cell receptor beta chains from one sample in a study of blood T cells in healthy people across ages. TCRdb ran MiXCR on the 5' RACE reads and lists one entry per CDR3 protein. Altogether about 1.4 million distinct CDR3 sequences are present, roughly 59% being singletons, with the ten largest covering over 5%. Sequencing was performed on blood. These receptors were obtained from a man between 18 and 29 years old in good health. The CDR3 runs from the conserved cysteine through the conserved F or W. D genes are given only for firm matches. Size is stated for part of the rows, as once, few or many counts, or as a class when the clone is expanded.

TRBJ1-2,TRBV24-1,TRBD1,few,CATSDSGQGYGYTF,TGTGCCACCAGTGATTCGGGACAGGGGTATGGCTACACCTTC
TRBJ2-7,TRBV7-2,NA,NA,CASSLFRFYEQYF,TGTGCCAGCAGCTTATTTAGGTTCTACGAGCAGTACTTC
TRBJ2-1,TRBV10-2,NA,NA,CASSNSGAYNEQFF,TGCGCCAGCAGCAATAGCGGCGCCTACAATGAGCAGTTCTTC
TRBJ2-1,TRBV10-3,TRBD2,NA,CAISEVGGRAYNEQFF,TGTGCCATCAGTGAGGTCGGCGGGAGGGCCTACAATGAGCAGTTCTTC
TRBJ2-7,TRBV4-1,NA,few,CASSPLVGVYEQYF,TGCGCCAGCAGCCCTTTAGTCGGGGTCTACGAGCAGTACTTC
TRBJ2-1,TRBV4-2,NA,NA,CASSQLYSYNEQFF,TGTGCCAGCAGCCAATTGTACTCCTACAATGAGCAGTTCTTC
TRBJ2-7,TRBV15,TRBD2,NA,CATSSDQVSGRSDEQYF,TGTGCCACCAGCAGTGACCAAGTCAGCGGGAGGAGCGACGAGCAGTACTTC
TRBJ1-2,TRBV9,TRBD1,NA,CASSVGTGEYGYTF,TGTGCCAGCAGCGTAGGGACAGGAGAGTATGGCTACACCTTC
TRBJ2-7,TRBV6-2/TRBV6-3,NA,few,CASSYALGYEQYF,TGTGCCAGCAGTTACGCCTTGGGCTACGAGCAGTACTTC
TRBJ2-5,TRBV7-7,TRBD2,few,CASSHSGSQETQYF,TGTGCTAGCAGCCATAGCGGGTCCCAAGAGACCCAGTACTTC
TRBJ2-3,TRBV28,NA,once,CASSFTTQYF,TGTGCCAGCAGTTTTACTACGCAGTATTTT
TRBJ1-5,TRBV25-1,TRBD1,NA,CASSEGAGGQPQHF,TGTGCCAGCAGTGAGGGGGCAGGGGGCCAGCCCCAGCATTTT
TRBJ2-3,TRBV4-1,NA,NA,CASSPGVGTSTDTQYF,TGCGCCAGCAGCCCGGGAGTTGGGACTAGCACAGATACGCAGTATTTT
TRBJ1-6,TRBV12-3/TRBV12-4,NA,few,CASSLARQYSPLHF,TGTGCCAGCAGTTTAGCGAGACAGTATTCACCCCTCCACTTT
TRBJ1-1,TRBV20-1,TRBD1,NA,CSASSGGAWGGTEAFF,TGCAGTGCTAGTTCAGGGGGCGCATGGGGGGGCACTGAAGCTTTCTTT
TRBJ2-3,TRBV5-5,NA,once,CASSLLRAKADTQYF,TGTGCCAGCAGCTTGCTCAGGGCCAAAGCAGATACGCAGTATTTT
TRBJ1-3,TRBV27,NA,NA,CASSPQGLSGNTIYF,TGTGCCAGCAGTCCCCAGGGGTTATCTGGAAACACCATATATTTT
TRBJ2-5,TRBV3-1,TRBD2,NA,CASSQETGLADTRETQYF,TGTGCCAGCAGCCAGGAGACTGGACTAGCGGACACTCGGGAGACCCAGTACTTC
TRBJ1-1,TRBV4-3,NA,few,CASSQVWLNTEAFF,TGCGCCAGCAGCCAAGTCTGGTTGAACACTGAAGCTTTCTTT
TRBJ2-7,TRBV20-1,NA,NA,CSASPGATSYEQYF,TGCAGTGCCAGCCCAGGGGCGACTTCCTACGAGCAGTACTTC
TRBJ2-3,TRBV20-1,NA,few,CSARDSVDTQYF,TGCAGTGCTAGGGACTCCGTGGATACGCAGTATTTT
TRBJ1-6,TRBV7-2,NA,once,CASSSGRARFSPLHF,TGTGCCAGCAGCTCCGGCAGGGCCCGTTTTTCACCCCTCCACTTT